This passage covers 3 T cell receptor beta chains from one sample sequenced in a study of OX40 agonist ivuxolimab in advanced cancers. Profiling relied on immunoSEQ multiplex PCR, and the TCRdb table lists in-frame clones only, not all of them. The sample carries tens of thousands of clones, around 92% recorded once. This sample comprised CD4+ or CD8+ T cells sorted from blood, obtained in a trial of the OX40 agonist ivuxolimab. These receptors all come from an adult with an advanced solid tumor such as melanoma, head and neck, liver or kidney cancer.

The chain is built from TRBV6-5 and TRBJ2-7; D gene ambiguous. This CDR3 spans 15 amino acids. Trimming pared 2 bases from V and 2 bases from J, leaving 13 bases between. CDR1 is MNHEY and CDR2 is SVGAGI in the germline V gene. DNA for the CDR3: TGTGCCAGCAGTTACGGGGATACCCCCACCTACGAGCAGTACTTC. Translating gives CASSYGDTPTYEQYF.

This clone was counted only a few times. The V gene is TRBV27, the J gene TRBJ2-2; unclear D gene. The CDR3 has 11 amino acids. V was shortened by 6 bases and J by 5 bases, with 4 bases between the two germline ends. Germline V gene data show CDR1 as MNHEY and CDR2 as SMNVEV (reference sequence). The chain's CDR3 is CASSYTGELFF. For the CDR3, the DNA is TGTGCCAGCAGCTATACCGGGGAGCTGTTTTTT.

The rearrangement uses TRBV4-1 and TRBJ2-3, with 9 bases matching TRBD2. The ends lost 1 base at V and 3 bases at J; junction bases unmatched: 11. CDR3 length: 18 residues. Germline assignment: CDR1 MGHRA and CDR2 YSYEKL. CDR3 DNA sequence: TGCGCCAGCAGCCAAGTAGCGGCGGGAGGGCCTTGGACAGATACGCAGTATTTT. It encodes CASSQVAAGGPWTDTQYF.